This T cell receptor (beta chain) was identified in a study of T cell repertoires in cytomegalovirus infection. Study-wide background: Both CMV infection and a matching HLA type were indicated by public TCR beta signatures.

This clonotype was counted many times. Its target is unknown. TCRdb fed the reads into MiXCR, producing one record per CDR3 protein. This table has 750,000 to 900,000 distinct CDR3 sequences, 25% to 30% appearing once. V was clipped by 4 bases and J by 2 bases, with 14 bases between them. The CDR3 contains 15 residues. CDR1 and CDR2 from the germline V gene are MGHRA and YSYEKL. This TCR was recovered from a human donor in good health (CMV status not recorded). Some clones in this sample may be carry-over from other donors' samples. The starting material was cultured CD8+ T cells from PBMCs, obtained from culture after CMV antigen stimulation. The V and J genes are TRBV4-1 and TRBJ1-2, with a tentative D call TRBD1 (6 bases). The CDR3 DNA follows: TGCGCCAGCAGCCTGTACAGGGAGGGGAACTATGGCTACACCTTC. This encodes CASSLYREGNYGYTF.